One TCR beta chain is described in this entry. Its specific antigen is unknown. The sample holds no much larger clone one base away, and base qualities are not on file. The CDR3 measures 15 amino acids from cysteine to phenylalanine. The kept DNA is CDR3 alone, 45 bases in frame from the first base. V lost 4 bases and J lost 4 bases, and the count of bases not matched to a germline gene is 4. The germline V gene supplies CDR1 SGHRS and CDR2 YFSETQ. Explained via the paper, the time point label denotes: baseline before first vaccination. Vaccinee samples came from UK trials COV001 and COV002, including a single-blind randomized controlled phase 2/3 trial of AZD1222 (ChAdOx1 nCoV-19) in healthy adults. For TCRbeta chain sequencing, PBMC samples were collected from trial participants at day 0 and at day 28 after the second dose. The CDR3 regions of human TCRbeta chains were subjected to immunosequencing. As for how the authors treated the data: Repertoire TCRs were matched against a reference library of SARS-CoV-2-specific TCRs generated with the MIRA antigen-specificity platform. Breadth was defined as the fraction of unique TCRs that were SARS-CoV-2-associated, and depth was defined as the fraction of total T cells that were SARS-CoV-2-associated. Using the MIRA data, each spike-specific TCR was assigned both to the spike region to which the TCR was reactive and to a CD4 or CD8 class. Log10-transformed breadth and depth values were compared by one-way ANOVA with Sidak's multiple comparisons tests. This is the immuneACCESS table as TCRdb keeps it, with only in-frame sequences that have V and J called. A part of the clones is gone; compared with another copy, unresolved V genes explain less than half, and the rest is unexplained. The D gene and trimming were derived from the DNA, and the V and J assignments and clone size from that table. For this sample the table gives tens of thousands of clones, of which 70% to 90% were detected only once. The ten largest clonotypes hold about 5.7% of the sample.

The source of the sample is a study of T cell responses to AZD1222 COVID-19 vaccine (dated by TCRdb to the early 2020s). Regarding the study in general: Because spike-specific TCR depth and breadth did not differ between the two schedules, AZD1222 recipients who got a second dose at roughly 4 weeks were pooled with those who got a second dose at roughly 12 weeks. A total of about 250 trial participants underwent TCR sequencing, of whom nearly 210 had received two doses of AZD1222 and some 25 had received two doses of the MenACWY control vaccine. Trial participants were enrolled by age into 18-55, 56-69 and 70-plus year subgroups, with 148, 28 and 57 TCR-sequenced participants respectively.

What the research found in general, with its limitations: The 56-69-year group was small, and its depth increase did not reach significance, likely because of low power. Because no samples from the day 14 peak response were available, repertoires could be characterized only after the peak T cell response. A significant rise in spike-specific TCR breadth and depth was observed after two AZD1222 doses relative to day 0 and relative to MenACWY recipients. Conclusions about previously exposed vaccinees are limited because only five or six AZD1222 recipients were SARS-CoV-2 seropositive at baseline. Epitopes outside the regions mutated in the B.1.351 and B.1.1.7 variants were reportedly recognized by nearly half of the unique spike-specific TCRs. Participants were mostly white British and included more females than males, and it was suggested by the authors that clonal diversity may have been underestimated. The whole spike protein was spanned by vaccine-associated CD4 TCRs, and dominant responses were seen in regions 160-218 and 743-854.

The V gene is TRBV5-1 and the J gene is TRBJ2-3, with 12 bases aligning to TRBD2. This specimen consisted of peripheral blood, obtained on day 0 of AZD1222 vaccination. This receptor was identified in an adult in good health. The bases are TGCGCCAGCAGCCATGCTAGCGGGGGGGCAGATACGCAGTATTTT. It specifies CASSHASGGADTQYF.